A selection of T cell receptor beta chains follows, all from one sample in a study of T cell responses to AZD1222 COVID-19 vaccine. The assay was immunoSEQ multiplex PCR, and TCRdb's table has in-frame clones only and misses some. The data contain some 140,000 clones, approximately 93% of them singletons. The sequencing used peripheral blood, collected on day 0 of AZD1222 vaccination. Every receptor here comes from an adult in good health. The CDR3 runs from the conserved cysteine through the conserved F or W. The order of the fields is V gene, D gene, clone size, CDR3 length, J gene, CDR3 DNA, CDR3 protein. D genes are given only for firm matches. Part of the rows lack a size; the others show once, few, many or a class for expanded clones.

TRBV9	NA	NA	16	TRBJ2-3	TGTGCCAGCAGCGTAGTTGGGCAAACTAGCACAGATACGCAGTATTTT	CASSVVGQTSTDTQYF
TRBV9	TRBD1	NA	16	TRBJ1-2	TGTGCCAGCAGCGTGGGGACAGGGAGCGTCTCGGGTGGCTACACCTTC	CASSVGTGSVSGGYTF
TRBV7-9	TRBD2	NA	15	TRBJ2-4	TGTGCCAGCAGCTTAGAAGCGGGACGCAAAAACATTCAGTACTTC	CASSLEAGRKNIQYF
TRBV28	NA	NA	13	TRBJ1-5	TGTGCCAGCTTGACAGATAGCAATCAGCCCCAGCATTTT	CASLTDSNQPQHF
TRBV5-1	TRBD1	once	15	TRBJ1-2	TGCGCCAGCAGCCACGGACAGGGGGCTTCATATGGCTACACCTTC	CASSHGQGASYGYTF
TRBV6-5	NA	few	14	TRBJ1-5	TGTGCCAGCAGCCCCATGGGTGGAGGTCAGCCCCAGCATTTT	CASSPMGGGQPQHF
TRBV4-1	NA	once	15	TRBJ1-1	TGCGCCAGCAGCCTAGTGGGACGGCGAATTACTGAAGCTTTCTTT	CASSLVGRRITEAFF
TRBV6-2/TRBV6-3	NA	few	15	TRBJ2-7	TGTGCCAGCAGTTACTCGGGAGCGGGTGCCTACGAGCAGTACTTC	CASSYSGAGAYEQYF
TRBV7-2	NA	NA	14	TRBJ2-5	TGTGCCAGCAGCCCAGGGACAAGCCCAGAGACCCAGTACTTC	CASSPGTSPETQYF
TRBV9	TRBD1	NA	15	TRBJ2-2	TGTGCCAGCAGCGCCAGGGGGTTCTTCTCCGGGGAGCTGTTTTTT	CASSARGFFSGELFF